The entry that follows covers one TCR beta chain sequence. The method was immunoSEQ multiplex PCR; TCRdb's version includes in-frame clones alone and lacks a portion of them. The sample has some 120,000 clones; 70% to 90% are singletons. The sample is drawn from a study of control samples from healthy donors and cancer patients. Germline loops: CDR1 SQVTM, CDR2 ANQGSEA. Between the trimmed V and J ends, which lost 4 bases and 10 bases, there was a span of 13 bases. There are 11 residues in the CDR3. Sequenced material: blood. The source is a man aged 55-75 years in good health. The chain is built from TRBV29-1 and TRBJ1-2; no definite D call. In nucleotides, the CDR3 is TGCAGCGTTGTTAGGACCCAAAACTACACCTTC. Protein sequence: CSVVRTQNYTF.